This TCR beta chain was sequenced during a study of CD4 T cells in relation to SARS-CoV-2 and coronaviruses (dated by TCRdb to the early 2020s). About the full investigation: The ViraFEST assay cultured PBMCs with antigen for around nine days, then sequenced TCR beta CDR3s to find antigen-specific clonal expansions. An HIV-1 Nef peptide pool or a no-peptide culture served as the negative reference condition. Using patient-derived lymphoblastoid cell lines, the shared crossreactive spike epitopes were mapped to their HLA restriction. Memory CD4+ T cell crossreactivity between SARS-CoV-2 and common cold coronavirus spike proteins was assessed at the TCR clonotype level in the study. The Adaptive Biotechnologies TCR-sequencing kit was used for samples from three pre-COVID donors and for the naive versus memory experiments, whereas the other data were Illumina-based. A different TCR-beta assay, based on Illumina, was used to sequence expansion assays from other donors in the study.

Findings and caveats that apply to the study as a whole: Small numbers of patients and of tested TCRs were a limitation of the study. Pre-pandemic and post-infection samples were not both contributed by any donor, so tracing of the source of pre-existing responses was limited. Roughly 67% of donors had memory CD4+ clonotypes that crossrecognized SARS-CoV-2 and at least one common cold coronavirus spike. Because the crossreactivity analysis focused on spike protein, crossreactivity against other viral proteins was not assessed. Compared with monoreactive clones, crossreactive clones had significantly weaker SARS-CoV-2-driven expansion, a result consistent with antigenic imprinting.

Concerning this clone: The clone's antigen remains unknown. Within one base of it there is no much larger clone, and no base qualities were kept.

CD4+ T cells from unexposed donors were collected before the COVID-19 pandemic (2011-2018). After less than 13 days of culture, CD4+ T cells were isolated with the EasySep CD4+ T cell isolation kit. As far as cell numbers permitted, CD4+ T cells from unexposed donors were tested for reactivity against SARS-CoV-2 S and N as well as four spike pools from common cold coronaviruses. Each well received 2 million to 2.5 million PBMCs, cultured in IMDM supplemented with roughly 5% human AB serum and roughly 10 IU/ml IL-2. Half of the culture medium was replaced with fresh IL-2-containing medium on days 3 and 7. Triplicate replicate wells were generally used for each peptide culture condition. The leukapheresis product used for the unexposed donors was purchased from a commercial source. Ficoll-Paque PLUS gradient centrifugation was used to isolate PBMCs from leukapheresis product or whole blood. The PBMCs went either fresh into the expansion assay or into cryopreservation at -140 degrees C. The QIAamp Micro DNA Kit was used to extract genomic DNA from the CD4+ T cells.

The method behind the library was the immunoSEQ multiplex PCR assay. In the authors' own workflow: During preprocessing, nonproductive sequences were removed, as were CDR3s that did not start with C, did not end with F or W, or were shorter than 7 amino acids. Antigen-specific clonotypes were called with the MANAFEST web app on the basis of expansion relative to the reference and to other culture wells. A clone was considered positive if the clone showed significant expansion compared with the reference culture in 2 of 3 replicate wells at an FDR below 0.05. To be called positive, a clone also had to show significant expansion compared with every other tandem well and an odds ratio greater than 5. CDR3 homology was measured as pairwise Levenshtein distance, computed with the stringdist R package after trimming three terminal residues from each end. TCRdb holds this immuneACCESS table with in-frame rearrangements only. Some clones are missing; in checked studies, unresolved V genes explain under half, and the rest has no known cause. For V, J and clone size, that table is used; D and trimming come from the DNA. Present in this sample are roughly 23,000 clones, 60% to 80% of which were seen just once. The ten largest make up roughly a sixth of the sample.

Sequencing was performed on CD4+ T cells from PBMCs, cultured in vitro. This clonotype originated in a human donor in good health.

The DNA is TGTGCCAGCAGCCCGGACGGAAACACCATATATTTT. This encodes CASSPDGNTIYF. Here the chain combines TRBV7-9 and TRBJ1-3, with no reliable assignment of the D segment. The CDR3 covers 12 residues, taking in both the cysteine and the phenylalanine. Only the CDR3 portion is preserved as DNA: 36 bases, with reading frame beginning at the first base. A distance of 6 bases separates the germline ends of V and J, which lose 5 bases and 4 bases respectively. Taken from the germline V gene (reference sequence), the CDR1 and CDR2 loops are SEHNR and FQNEAQ.